This T cell receptor beta chain was identified during a study of T cells in Graves' hyperthyroidism and ophthalmopathy. Study-level results: Separating ophthalmopathy from stable hyperthyroidism was achieved by a 13 V-J model.

Hyperthyroidism, newly diagnosed and lasting under 2 months, affected patients aged 18 to 65. Exclusions: uncontrolled infection, other autoimmune disease, pregnancy, lactation. As regards this clonotype: The antigen is not known.

The source material, RNA transcripts, was used to amplify TCR beta CDR3 regions. The HTBI primer set was used in a first-round RT-PCR of the TCR CDR3. TCRdb reprocessed the multiplex PCR reads with MiXCR, giving one entry per CDR3 protein. The sample includes 450,000 to 650,000 distinct CDR3 sequences, roughly 20% of them seen just once. Source material: blood. This TCR was sampled from a man aged 18 to 30 with Graves' hyperthyroidism.

The DNA of the CDR3 is TGTGCCAGCAGTTTATTTGGGGGAGGGGATCAGCCCCAGCATTTT. Translated: CASSLFGGGDQPQHF. This chain links TRBV12-3 or TRBV12-4 with TRBJ1-5; tentatively, D is TRBD1 (5 bases). The V and J ends lost 2 bases and 5 bases respectively, with 13 bases between them. The CDR3 sequence is 15 residues long.